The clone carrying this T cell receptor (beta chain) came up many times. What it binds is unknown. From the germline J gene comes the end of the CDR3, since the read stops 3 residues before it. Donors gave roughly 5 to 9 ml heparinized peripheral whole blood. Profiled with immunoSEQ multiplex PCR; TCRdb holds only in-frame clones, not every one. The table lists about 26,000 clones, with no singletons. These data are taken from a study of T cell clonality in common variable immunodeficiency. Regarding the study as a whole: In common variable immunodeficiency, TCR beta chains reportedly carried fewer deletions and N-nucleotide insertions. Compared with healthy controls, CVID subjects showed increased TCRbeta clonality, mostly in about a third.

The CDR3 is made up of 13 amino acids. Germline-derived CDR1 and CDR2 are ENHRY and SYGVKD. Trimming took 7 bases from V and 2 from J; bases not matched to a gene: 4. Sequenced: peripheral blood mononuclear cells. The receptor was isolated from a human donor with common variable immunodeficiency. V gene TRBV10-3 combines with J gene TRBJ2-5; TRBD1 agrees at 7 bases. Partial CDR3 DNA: TGTGCCATCAAAGGGACAGATCAAGAGACC. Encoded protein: CAIKGTDQET. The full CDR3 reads CAIKGTDQETQYF.